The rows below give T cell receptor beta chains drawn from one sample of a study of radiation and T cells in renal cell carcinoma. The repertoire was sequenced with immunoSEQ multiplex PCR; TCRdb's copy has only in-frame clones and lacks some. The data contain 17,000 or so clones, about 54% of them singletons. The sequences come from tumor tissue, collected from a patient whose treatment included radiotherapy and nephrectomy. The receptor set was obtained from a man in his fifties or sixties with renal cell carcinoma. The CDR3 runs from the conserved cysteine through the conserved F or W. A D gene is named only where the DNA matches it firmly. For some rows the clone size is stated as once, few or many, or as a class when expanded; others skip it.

CASSFVYRGGNQPQHF	TGTGCCAGCAGTTTTGTTTACAGGGGAGGCAATCAGCCCCAGCATTTT	few	TRBD1	TRBV27	TRBJ1-5	16
CASSLDLAGREGIYEQYF	TGTGCCAGCAGCTTAGATTTGGCGGGGCGGGAGGGCATCTACGAGCAGTACTTC	-	TRBD2	TRBV11-2	TRBJ2-7	18
CASSFVQGAAVYEQYF	TGTGCCAGCAGTTTTGTGCAGGGGGCCGCGGTCTACGAGCAGTACTTC	few	TRBD1	TRBV27	TRBJ2-7	16
CASSLGPSSYNEQFF	TGCGCCAGCAGCTTGGGACCAAGCTCCTACAATGAGCAGTTCTTC	-	-	TRBV5-1	TRBJ2-1	15
CASSPARGGSYGYTF	TGTGCCAGCAGCCCAGCCAGGGGCGGATCCTATGGCTACACCTTC	-	-	TRBV11-1	TRBJ1-2	15
CASSQKQGASSSGANVLTF	TGTGCCAGCAGCCAAAAGCAGGGGGCAAGTTCTTCTGGGGCCAACGTCCTGACTTTC	few	TRBD1	TRBV4-2	TRBJ2-6	19
CASSRWTGGNEQFF	TGTGCCAGCAGCCGATGGACAGGGGGCAATGAGCAGTTCTTC	-	TRBD1	TRBV7-2	TRBJ2-1	14
CASSLAGDGTDTQYF	TGCGCCAGCAGTCTAGCGGGAGACGGGACAGATACGCAGTATTTT	-	TRBD2	TRBV5-1	TRBJ2-3	15
CASSASTDQPQHF	TGTGCCAGCAGCGCGTCGACAGATCAGCCCCAGCATTTT	-	-	TRBV7-6	TRBJ1-5	13
CASSLIEGGRYNEQFF	TGTGCCAGCAGCTTAATCGAGGGGGGGCGGTACAATGAGCAGTTCTTC	few	-	TRBV7-6	TRBJ2-1	16
CASSLGNSPLHF	TGTGCCAGCAGCTTGGGTAATTCACCCCTCCACTTT	-	-	TRBV5-4	TRBJ1-6	12
CASSPNREGPQHF	TGTGCCAGTTCCCCAAACAGGGAAGGGCCCCAGCATTTT	-	-	TRBV19	TRBJ1-5	13
CASSPIQISYEQYF	TGTGCCAGCAGCCCCATTCAGATTTCCTACGAGCAGTACTTC	-	-	TRBV7-6	TRBJ2-7	14
CASSRLANTGELFF	TGTGCCAGCAGTCGACTAGCGAACACCGGGGAGCTGTTTTTT	-	-	TRBV4-2	TRBJ2-2	14
CASSLGSGGDLTDTQYF	TGTGCCAGCAGCTTGGGTAGCGGGGGGGATTTAACAGATACGCAGTATTTT	once	TRBD2	TRBV5-4	TRBJ2-3	17
CASSLDIGQGSSPLHF	TGTGCCAGCAGCTTAGATATTGGGCAGGGGAGCTCACCCCTCCACTTT	once	-	TRBV11-2	TRBJ1-6	16
CASNPGGMTEAFF	TGTGCCAGCAACCCGGGAGGGATGACTGAAGCTTTCTTT	-	-	TRBV7-9	TRBJ1-1	13
CAWSSRQGVNSPLHF	TGTGCCTGGAGTTCCCGACAGGGTGTAAATTCACCCCTCCACTTT	-	TRBD1	TRBV30	TRBJ1-6	15
CASRPSGYQETQYF	TGTGCCAGTAGGCCTAGCGGGTACCAAGAGACCCAGTACTTC	-	TRBD2	TRBV28	TRBJ2-5	14
CASSDPYSKRGTTDTQYF	TGTGCCAGCAGTGATCCCTACTCCAAGCGGGGGACCACAGATACGCAGTATTTT	-	TRBD2	TRBV2	TRBJ2-3	18
CASSLDLSTGGGYTF	TGTGCCAGCAGCTTAGATCTAAGCACAGGGGGCGGCTACACCTTC	-	TRBD1	TRBV7-3	TRBJ1-2	15
CASSLSGGGGQPQHF	TGTGCCAGCAGTTTATCCGGGGGCGGCGGTCAGCCCCAGCATTTT	large	-	TRBV6-5	TRBJ1-5	15
CASGYDNEQFF	TGTGCCAGCGGATATGATAATGAGCAGTTCTTC	few	-	TRBV2	TRBJ2-1	11
CASSQTGGYGYTF	TGCGCCAGCAGCCAGACAGGGGGCTATGGCTACACCTTC	-	TRBD1	TRBV4-1	TRBJ1-2	13
CASRPGGLVLLTDTQYF	TGTGCCAGCAGGCCGGGGGGGCTAGTTCTATTGACAGATACGCAGTATTTT	-	TRBD2	TRBV27	TRBJ2-3	17
CASAVLRADGNQPQHF	TGTGCCAGTGCGGTGCTTAGGGCGGATGGCAATCAGCCCCAGCATTTT	-	-	TRBV19	TRBJ1-5	16
CSVDIGFGEKLFF	TGCAGCGTTGATATCGGGTTTGGTGAAAAACTGTTTTTT	few	-	TRBV29-1	TRBJ1-4	13
CASSLGLGGLADINQPQHF	TGTGCCAGCAGCTTAGGGCTGGGCGGCTTAGCGGACATTAATCAGCCCCAGCATTTT	-	-	TRBV7-9	TRBJ1-5	19
CASSPQGASYEQYF	TGTGCCAGCAGTCCTCAGGGGGCCTCCTACGAGCAGTACTTC	few	TRBD1	TRBV6-6	TRBJ2-7	14